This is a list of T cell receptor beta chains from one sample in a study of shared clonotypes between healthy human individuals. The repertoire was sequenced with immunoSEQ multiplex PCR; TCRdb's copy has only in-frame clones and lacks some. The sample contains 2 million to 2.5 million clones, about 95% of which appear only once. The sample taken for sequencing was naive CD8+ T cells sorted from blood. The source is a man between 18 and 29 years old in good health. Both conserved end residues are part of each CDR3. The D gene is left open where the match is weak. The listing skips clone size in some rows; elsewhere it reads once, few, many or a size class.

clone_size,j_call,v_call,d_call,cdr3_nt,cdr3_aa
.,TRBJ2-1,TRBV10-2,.,TGCGCCAGCAGTGAGCCGGTGGGGGTAGGGCCCTACAATGAGCAGTTCTTC,CASSEPVGVGPYNEQFF
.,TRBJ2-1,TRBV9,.,TGTGCCAGCAGCGTACTCGAAACAGCTTACAATGAGCAGTTCTTC,CASSVLETAYNEQFF
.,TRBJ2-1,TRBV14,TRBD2,TGTGCCAGCAGCCATGCGACTAGCGAATACAATGAGCAGTTCTTC,CASSHATSEYNEQFF
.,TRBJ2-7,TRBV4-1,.,TGCGCCAGCAGCCAGGCGGGGTCCTACGAGCAGTACTTC,CASSQAGSYEQYF
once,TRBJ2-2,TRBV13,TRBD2,TGTGCCAGCAGCTTAGGAGCTAGCGGGAGGGCCGGGGAGCTGTTTTTT,CASSLGASGRAGELFF
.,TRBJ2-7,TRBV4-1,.,TGCGCCAGCAGCCAAGAAGGAGGAGCCTACGAGCAGTACTTC,CASSQEGGAYEQYF
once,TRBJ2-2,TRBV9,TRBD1,TGTGCCAGCAGCGCTCCGGGACAGATAGAGCCCGGGGAGCTGTTTTTT,CASSAPGQIEPGELFF
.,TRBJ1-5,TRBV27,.,TGTGCCAGCAGAGGCAGGGGTTCCGGCCAGCCCCAGCATTTT,CASRGRGSGQPQHF
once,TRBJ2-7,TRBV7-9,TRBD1,TGTGCCAGCAGCTCAGTGGGACAGGGCGTCAACGAGCAGTACTTC,CASSSVGQGVNEQYF
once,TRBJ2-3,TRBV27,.,TGTGCCAGCACCCCGGGCCAGCCCGGCGCAGATACGCAGTATTTT,CASTPGQPGADTQYF
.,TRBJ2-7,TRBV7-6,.,TGTGCCAGCAGCCCCCCGCTGAAAGCGGCAGACTACGAGCAGTACTTC,CASSPPLKAADYEQYF
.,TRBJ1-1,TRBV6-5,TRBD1,TGTGCCAGCAGTTACGGTAGGGGGCCTGAAGCTTTCTTT,CASSYGRGPEAFF
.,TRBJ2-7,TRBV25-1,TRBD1,TGTGCCAGCAGTGCCCTCCGACAGGGCGCGTACGAGCAGTACTTC,CASSALRQGAYEQYF
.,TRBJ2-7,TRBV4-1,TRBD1,TGCGCCAGCAGCCAAGTCCACAGGGGTTCCTACGAGCAGTACTTC,CASSQVHRGSYEQYF
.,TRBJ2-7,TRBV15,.,TGTGCCACCAGCAGAGGGGAGGGGGACAGCCATTTTAACTACGAGCAGTACTTC,CATSRGEGDSHFNYEQYF
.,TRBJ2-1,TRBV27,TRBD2,TGTGCCAGCAGTTTATCCTGGGGGGCTAGCGGGAGTCAATGGGTCAATGAGCAGTTCTTC,CASSLSWGASGSQWVNEQFF
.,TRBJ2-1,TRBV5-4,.,TGTGCCAGCAGCTTGGGGATCAATGAGCAGTTCTTC,CASSLGINEQFF
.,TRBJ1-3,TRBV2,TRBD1,TGTGCCAGCAGTGAATGGACAGGGGGCATTATGAACACCATATATTTT,CASSEWTGGIMNTIYF
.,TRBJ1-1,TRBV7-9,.,TGTGCCAGCAGCTTAGCGGGGGCTAGGACTGAAGCTTTCTTT,CASSLAGARTEAFF
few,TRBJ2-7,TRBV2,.,TGTGCCAGCAGTGATGGGATAGACTACGAGCAGTACTTC,CASSDGIDYEQYF
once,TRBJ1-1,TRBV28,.,TGTGCCAGCAGTGACCCCGGGGAATTGAACACTGAAGCTTTCTTT,CASSDPGELNTEAFF
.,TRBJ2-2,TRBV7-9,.,TGTGCCAGCAGCTTAAGAGGGCGGGACGGGGAGCTGTTTTTT,CASSLRGRDGELFF
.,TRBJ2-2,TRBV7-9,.,TGTGCCAGCAGCTTACCGGCCTCCGGGGAGCTGTTTTTT,CASSLPASGELFF
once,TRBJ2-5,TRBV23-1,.,TGCGCCAGCAGTCAATCAATAACTGCCGAAGAGACCCAGTACTTC,CASSQSITAEETQYF